This T cell receptor (beta chain) was captured by sequencing in a study of blood T cells in healthy people across ages. This CDR3 has 14 amino acids. Trimming took 4 bases from V and 4 from J, leaving 12 bases between them. Germline assignment: CDR1 SGDLS and CDR2 YYNGEE. Per sample, extraction of total RNA gave at least 6 micrograms in every case. Study-level results: Underestimates were what the diversity estimates from one million T cells were considered to be.

In the case of this clonotype: Its specificity is unknown.

Using a J-beta primer mix together with a sample-barcoded 5' primer, a second PCR was run for roughly 7 to 12 cycles. TCRdb re-analysed the 5' RACE reads in MiXCR, keeping a single row per CDR3 protein. The top ten hold around 0.75% of the sample, which has around 990,000 distinct CDR3 sequences, roughly 24% seen once. The same sample was also studied in work on T cells of mothers and their children.

The sequencing sample was made of blood. This rearrangement joins TRBV9 to TRBJ1-3; D is possibly TRBD1 (5 bases). The TCR originated in a girl aged 2 to 10 in good health. The CDR3 DNA reads TGTGCCAGCAGCCAGGGAGCTTCCGGAAACACCATATATTTT. Protein: CASSQGASGNTIYF.